These 29 T cell receptor beta chains were all obtained from the same sample, sequenced in a study of T-cell memory formation after mild COVID-19. TCRdb fed the 5' RACE reads into MiXCR, producing one record per CDR3 protein. The table records roughly 510,000 distinct CDR3 sequences, 17% of them present only once. Sequencing was performed on PBMCs or a T cell subset sorted from them (not recorded which). The receptors stem from an adult woman who had mild COVID-19 (a few samples of this study predate the infection). Cell type and time point are not known.

V gene TRBV11-1 combines with J gene TRBJ2-5; 11 bases fit TRBD2. This CDR3 contains 16 residues. V gave up 5 bases and J gave up 2 bases; unmatched junction bases: 7. Looked up from germline, CDR1 is SGHAT and CDR2 is FQDESV (reference sequence). As DNA, the CDR3 is TGTGCCAGCAGCCTCCAGACTAGCGGGGATCAAGAGACCCAGTACTTC. Its protein product is CASSLQTSGDQETQYF.

The CDR3 spells CASSGVEVGRGDEQYF. CDR3 coding DNA: TGTGCCAGCAGTGGAGTGGAGGTAGGGCGTGGAGACGAGCAGTACTTC. V is TRBV9 and J is TRBJ2-7; D may be TRBD2 (5 bases). V lost 5 bases and J 5 bases, leaving 23 bases between the germline ends. Germline CDR1 and CDR2: SGDLS and YYNGEE. The CDR3 is 16 amino acids.

This chain links TRBV6-2 or TRBV6-3 with TRBJ2-6; D is undetermined. V was trimmed by 2 bases and J by 0 bases, leaving 11 bases between them. CDR1 and CDR2 from the germline V gene are MNHEY and SVGEGT. The CDR3 is made up of 17 amino acids. The CDR3 region has the DNA TGTGCCAGCAGTTACGCCCCACATGACTCTGGGGCCAACGTCCTGACTTTC. Its translation: CASSYAPHDSGANVLTF.

This clonotype was counted between two and nine times. The chain has TRBV5-1 and TRBJ2-5; 8 positions agree with TRBD2. The junction had 9 bases not matched to a gene; V was cut back by 3 bases and J by 5 bases. Germline loops: CDR1 SGHRS, CDR2 YFSETQ. The length of the CDR3 is 15 residues. The CDR3 bases are TGCGCCAGCAGCTCCGGGAGGGGGGCCTTGGAGACCCAGTACTTC. Protein product: CASSSGRGALETQYF.

The chain is built from TRBV24-1 and TRBJ1-5; 9 nucleotides agree with TRBD1. CDR3 size: 16 residues. Germline CDR1 KGHDR, CDR2 SFDVKD. After removal of 4 bases from V and 3 bases from J, the junction contained 6 bases not matched to a gene. CDR3 residues: CATSEGQGGFNQPQHF. CDR3 DNA: TGTGCCACCAGTGAGGGACAGGGAGGTTTCAATCAGCCCCAGCATTTT.

The chain couples TRBV9 to TRBJ2-7; 8 bases are shared with TRBD1. The V segment lost 2 bases and the J segment 6 bases; nucleotides outside the gene matches: 10. Germline V gives CDR1 SGDLS, CDR2 YYNGEE. This CDR3 has 15 amino acids. The chain's CDR3 is CASSVTGTGLSEQYF. CDR3 sequence (DNA): TGTGCCAGCAGCGTTACCGGGACAGGTCTTAGCGAGCAGTACTTC.

The rearrangement joins TRBV7-9 to TRBJ2-1; D is perhaps TRBD1 (6 bases). V was trimmed by 5 bases and J by 4 bases, leaving 18 bases between them. The germline V gene encodes CDR1 SEHNR and CDR2 FQNEAQ (reference sequence). This CDR3 is 16 amino acids long. The CDR3 region has the DNA TGTGCCAGCAGCCCCCCGACAGGCGCCCATTACAATGAGCAGTTCTTC. Its protein product is CASSPPTGAHYNEQFF.

J is TRBJ2-1 and V is TRBV5-1; D uncertain. The germline V gene encodes CDR1 SGHRS and CDR2 YFSETQ. V was trimmed by 4 bases and J by 4 bases, leaving 12 bases between them. The CDR3 spans 14 residues. The CDR3 sequence is CASSGSGAYNEQFF. CDR3 DNA sequence: TGCGCCAGCAGCGGCTCCGGAGCGTACAATGAGCAGTTCTTC. Drawing the rest from reference TRBV5-1 and TRBJ2-1, the complete variable domain is KAGVTQTPRYLIKTRGQQVTLSCSPISGHRSVSWYQQTPGQGLQFLFEYFSETQRNKGNFPGRFSGRQFSNSRSEMNVSTLELGDSALYLCASSGSGAYNEQFFGPGTRLTVL.

This clonotype was seen only a few times. This rearrangement joins TRBV9 to TRBJ1-1; D unclear. The CDR3 totals 13 residues. The V end lost 0 bases, the J end lost 7 bases, and 10 bases lay between the germline ends. Germline V CDR1 and CDR2: SGDLS, YYNGEE. Here the CDR3 DNA reads TGTGCCAGCAGCGTAGTGGCGGATGGTGAAGCTTTCTTT. Amino acid sequence: CASSVVADGEAFF.

The chain is built from TRBV6-2 or TRBV6-3 and TRBJ2-3; 8 nucleotides agree with TRBD1. Germline V gene lookup returns CDR1 MNHEY and CDR2 SVGEGT. The CDR3 spans 14 residues. With V trimmed by 1 base and J by 5 bases, 2 bases remained unmatched. CDR3 sequence (DNA): TGTGCCAGCAGTTACTTCGACAGGGGAGATACGCAGTATTTT. This translates into CASSYFDRGDTQYF.

This sequence joins TRBV20-1 and TRBJ2-7, with 9 bases aligning to TRBD1. Trimming took 6 bases from V and 5 from J; bases not matched to a gene: 5. This CDR3 has 12 amino acids. The germline V gene encodes CDR1 DFQATT and CDR2 SNEGSKA (reference sequence). CDR3 in amino acids: CSAPGQGHEQYF. The CDR3 region has the DNA TGCAGTGCGCCGGGACAGGGCCACGAGCAGTACTTC.

This clonotype was picked up a small number of times. The chain joins TRBV3-1 to TRBJ2-3, with a weak D call TRBD2 (6 bases). Germline loops: CDR1 LGHDT, CDR2 YNNKEL (reference sequence). CDR3 length: 16 residues. Deletions cut 0 bases from V and 8 bases from J, with 18 bases between. As DNA, the CDR3 is TGTGCCAGCAGCCAAGATGGAGGGAACCATGTAGGTACGCAGTATTTT. Its protein is CASSQDGGNHVGTQYF.

This rearrangement joins TRBV10-3 to TRBJ2-1, with D unclear. CDR1 and CDR2 from the germline V gene are ENHRY and SYGVKD. V lost 7 bases to trimming and J lost 4 bases, with 11 bases between them. The CDR3 is 13 residues long. The DNA of the CDR3 is TGTGCCATCAATCCTAACCCTTACAATGAGCAGTTCTTC. Protein sequence: CAINPNPYNEQFF.

The rearrangement links TRBV7-8 to TRBJ2-7; D is possibly TRBD1 (6 bases). CDR1 is SGHVS, CDR2 FQNEAQ, per germline. CDR3 length equals 17 residues. The ends were cut back, 0 bases at V and 5 bases at J, with 20 bases in the middle. CDR3 in amino acids: CASSLATRPGTLHEQYF. For the CDR3, the DNA is TGTGCCAGCAGCTTAGCTACACGTCCCGGGACACTTCACGAGCAGTACTTC.

CDR3 nucleotides: TGCAGTGCCAGACTAGCGGGACCCTACAATGAGCAGTTCTTC. It codes for CSARLAGPYNEQFF. This rearrangement joins TRBV20-1 to TRBJ2-1; the match to TRBD2 covers 11 bases. Germline lookup yields CDR1 DFQATT and CDR2 SNEGSKA (reference sequence). V trimming: 6 bases; J trimming: 2 bases; junction bases outside the gene matches: 3. CDR3 size: 14 residues.

This clonotype was observed a handful of times. V and J are TRBV6-4 and TRBJ2-2, with D hard to call. The CDR3 has 15 amino acids. V was shortened by 6 bases and J by 3 bases, with 14 bases between the two germline ends. Looked up from germline, CDR1 is MRHNA and CDR2 is SNTAGT. The CDR3 region has the DNA TGTGCCAGCAGCCAGTCCCCTCTGGACACCGGGGAGCTGTTTTTT. This encodes CASSQSPLDTGELFF.

This clonotype was recorded at least ten times. The chain carries TRBV7-2 and TRBJ1-4, with 12 bases that match TRBD1. This CDR3 has 17 amino acids. The J segment lost 2 bases and the V segment lost 6 bases, leaving 7 bases of the junction unmatched. CDR1 is SGHTA, CDR2 FQGNSA, per germline. Written as DNA, the CDR3 is TGTGCCAGCAGTTCACAGGGACAGGGGGCTACTAATGAAAAACTGTTTTTT. Translated, it gives CASSSQGQGATNEKLFF. The whole variable domain, remainder taken from reference TRBV7-2 and TRBJ1-4, is GAGVSQSPSNKVTEKGKDVELRCDPISGHTALYWYRQSLGQGLEFLIYFQGNSAPDKSGLPSDRFSAERTGGSVSTLTIQRTQQEDSAVYLCASSSQGQGATNEKLFFGSGTQLSVL.

This clonotype was counted at least ten times. The CDR3 loop is CASSPGRNYGYTF. The CDR3 bases are TGTGCCAGCAGTCCGGGACGGAACTATGGCTACACCTTC. The chain carries TRBV2 and TRBJ1-2; tentative D call: TRBD1 (5 bases). CDR3 length: 13 amino acids. Germline assignment: CDR1 SNHLY and CDR2 FYNNEI. The V end lost 5 bases, the J end lost 2 bases, and 9 bases lay between the germline ends.

This chain uses TRBV5-5 with TRBJ1-2; a weak D match, TRBD1 (5 bases). Trimming shortened V by 0 bases and J by 2 bases, and 11 bases separated the two germline ends. The CDR3 covers 15 residues. CDR1 SGHKS and CDR2 YYEKEE come from the germline V gene (reference sequence). The CDR3 loop reads CASSLGRGKNYGYTF. The DNA for the CDR3 is TGTGCCAGCAGCTTGGGTCGGGGGAAGAACTATGGCTACACCTTC.

The chain combines TRBV19 with TRBJ1-1; 10 positions match TRBD1. The germline CDR1 and CDR2 sequences are LNHDA and SQIVND (reference sequence). This CDR3 comprises 12 residues. The V segment lost 6 bases and the J segment 7 bases; nucleotides outside the gene matches: 2. The CDR3 protein is CASSRTGGEAFF. Written as DNA, the CDR3 is TGTGCCAGTAGCCGGACAGGGGGTGAAGCTTTCTTT.

The chain couples TRBV19 to TRBJ1-2; no clear D gene. The CDR3 consists of 16 residues. CDR1 LNHDA and CDR2 SQIVND come from the germline V gene (reference sequence). Trimming took off 7 bases at V and 2 bases at J, with 20 bases between the two ends. Here the CDR3 reads CASNPAPPGLNYGYTF. DNA of the CDR3: TGTGCCAGTAATCCTGCGCCTCCAGGACTCAACTATGGCTACACCTTC.

The chain employs TRBV27 and TRBJ2-7; D may be TRBD1 (6 bases). The CDR3 covers 15 residues. Trimming pared 5 bases from V and 3 bases from J, leaving 17 bases between. Germline CDR1 reads MNHEY; CDR2 reads SMNVEV (reference sequence). In DNA, the CDR3 is TGTGCCAGCAGTCCCTCCGTACAGGGCTACTACGAGCAGTACTTC. It specifies CASSPSVQGYYEQYF.

The V and J genes are TRBV4-1 and TRBJ2-1, with D possibly being TRBD2 (6 bases). The CDR3 totals 14 residues. V was pared by 5 bases and J by 8 bases, with 16 bases between. Germline assignment: CDR1 MGHRA and CDR2 YSYEKL. CDR3 amino acids: CASSVRLGLDEQFF. In DNA, the CDR3 is TGCGCCAGCAGCGTGAGACTAGGTTTGGATGAGCAGTTCTTC.

On this clonotype itself: A much larger clone is a single base away; this may be a read error. V is TRBV6-5 and J is TRBJ1-5; D uncertain. Trimming left V 5 bases short and J 0 bases short, with 17 bases between. The CDR3 consists of 17 residues. Germline assignment: CDR1 MNHEY and CDR2 SVGAGI. CDR3 DNA sequence: TGTGCCAGCAGTCAGCGGATCGGTGGTTATAGCAATCAGCCCCAGCATTTT. Its protein product is CASSQRIGGYSNQPQHF.

This clonotype was counted a few times. The V gene is TRBV9, the J gene TRBJ2-7; 7 nucleotides line up with TRBD2. The CDR3 loop spans 15 amino acids. V was pared by 0 bases and J by 6 bases, with 9 bases of the junction left unmatched. Germline loops: CDR1 SGDLS, CDR2 YYNGEE. CDR3 region: CASSVDAGRESEQYF. The CDR3 nucleotides read TGTGCCAGCAGCGTAGATGCTGGGAGGGAGTCCGAGCAGTACTTC.

The chain employs TRBV9 and TRBJ2-1; 11 bases line up with TRBD2. The germline V gene has CDR1 SGDLS and CDR2 YYNGEE. The CDR3 is 16 amino acids. Germline trimming cut 0 bases from V and 4 bases from J; bases unmatched to any gene: 3. In DNA, the CDR3 is TGTGCCAGCAGCGTAGAAGCTAGCGGGGGGTACAATGAGCAGTTCTTC. It is translated as CASSVEASGGYNEQFF.

The rearrangement joins TRBV15 to TRBJ2-2, with D possibly matching TRBD1 (6 bases). The CDR3 consists of 13 residues. In germline, CDR1 is LNHNV, CDR2 YYDKDF (reference sequence). The V end was cut by 9 bases, the J end by 6 bases, with 14 bases between. The CDR3 DNA follows: TGTGCCACGAACTCAGGGGAACCCGGGGAGCTGTTTTTT. Translation: CATNSGEPGELFF.

To note about this clonotype: A clone one base away is much larger, so this may be a read error. The chain joins TRBV5-1 to TRBJ1-1; D uncertain. The V gene's germline CDR1 is SGHRS and CDR2 YFSETQ. The CDR3 totals 14 residues. The ends were cut back, 5 bases at V and 1 base at J, with 12 bases in the middle. The CDR3 DNA reads as TGCGCCAGCAGAAGGCGGGAGGAGAACACTGAAGCTTTCTTT. Its translation is CASRRREENTEAFF.

The table lists this clonotype with many counts. J is TRBJ2-1 and V is TRBV12-3 or TRBV12-4; 8 nucleotides line up with TRBD2. The CDR3 contains 16 residues. V gave up 2 bases and J gave up 3 bases; unmatched junction bases: 6. The CDR3 DNA is TGTGCCAGCAGTTTAAGGACTAGCCTTAACTACAATGAGCAGTTCTTC. Protein: CASSLRTSLNYNEQFF.